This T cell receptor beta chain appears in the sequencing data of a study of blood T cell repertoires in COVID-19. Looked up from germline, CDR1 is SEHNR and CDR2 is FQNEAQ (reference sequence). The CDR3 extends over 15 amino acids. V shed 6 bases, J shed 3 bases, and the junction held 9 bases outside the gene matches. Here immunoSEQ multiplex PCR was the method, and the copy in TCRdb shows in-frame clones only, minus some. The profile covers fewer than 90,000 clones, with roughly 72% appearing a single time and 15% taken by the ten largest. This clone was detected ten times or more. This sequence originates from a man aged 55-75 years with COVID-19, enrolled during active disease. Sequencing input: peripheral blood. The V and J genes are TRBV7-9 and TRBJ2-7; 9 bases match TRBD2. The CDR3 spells CASSPSGNNFYEQYF. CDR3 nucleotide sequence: TGTGCCAGCAGTCCTAGCGGGAATAACTTCTACGAGCAGTACTTC. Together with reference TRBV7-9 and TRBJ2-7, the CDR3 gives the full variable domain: DTGVSQNPRHKITKRGQNVTFRCDPISEHNRLYWYRQTLGQGPEFLTYFQNEAQLEKSRLLSDRFSAERPKGSFSTLEIQRTEQGDSAMYLCASSPSGNNFYEQYFGPGTRLTVT.